This TCR beta chain originates from a study of cytomegalovirus exposure and HLA in healthy donors. Vbeta (60) and Jbeta (13) primers were used in the PCR. TCRdb's table, derived via immunoSEQ multiplex PCR, lists solely in-frame clones and lacks some. This sample has 90,000 to 150,000 clones, with under 80% found just once. In germline, CDR1 is MNHEY, CDR2 SVGAGI. CDR3 size: 15 residues. Trimming cost V 5 bases and J 3 bases; bases outside gene matches: 2. The genes are TRBV6-5 and TRBJ2-1, with 12 bases lining up with TRBD2. The sequence was collected from a woman between 45 and 60 years old in good health and CMV-seropositive. Sequences were obtained from PBMCs. The CDR3 nucleotides read TGTGCCAGCAGTATGACTAGCGGGAGCTACAATGAGCAGTTCTTC. Amino acids: CASSMTSGSYNEQFF.